This T cell receptor (beta chain) was identified in a study of blood T cell repertoires in COVID-19. As for the study in general: COVID-19 samples from acute and convalescent phases originated in the United States, Italy and Spain. Nucleic acid was either cDNA or gDNA, and it came from T cells, B-cell-depleted T cells, or PBMCs.

Source study methods: Using reference gene primer amplification, nucleated cell counts were estimated. Sequencing used immunoSEQ multiplex PCR; TCRdb keeps in-frame clones, though not all of them. V and J calls and clone size are those listed in that table; D and trimming were worked out from the DNA. Of more than 150,000 clones listed, around 80% are singletons. The sequenced material came from peripheral blood. The TCR was taken from a man aged 45 to 65 who had recovered from COVID-19.

CDR3 nucleotide sequence: TGCGCCAGCAGCTTGGCAGGCGTCGCGTCCCAAGAGACCCAGTACTTC. As protein: CASSLAGVASQETQYF. J is TRBJ2-5 and V is TRBV5-1, with D hard to call. CDR3 length equals 16 residues. Germline CDR1 and CDR2: SGHRS and YFSETQ. Deletions cut 0 bases from V and 1 base from J, with 13 bases between.